One sample yielded the 14 T cell receptor beta chains listed below, sequenced in a study of molecular identifiers for immune sequencing clone quantification. TCRdb re-derived calls from the PCR reads in MiXCR, one entry per CDR3 protein. The repertoire includes a few hundred thousand distinct CDR3 sequences, 25% of them detected once, and 0.76% sits in the top ten. What was sequenced was naive CD8+ T cells from blood, with Jurkat cell RNA spiked in. This sample's subset: FACS-sorted CD8+CD4-CCR7+CD45RA+ naive T cells. The receptors were gathered from a human donor in good health. Some libraries in this study had Jurkat cell RNA spiked in.

This clonotype was counted once. This may stem from a read error, because a much larger clone lies one nucleotide away. The chain is built from TRBV28 and TRBJ2-3; 7 bases agree with TRBD2. Germline V lookup: CDR1 MDHEN, CDR2 SYDVKM. This CDR3 region has 17 residues. CDR3 loop: CATLSGREYTSTDSQYF. Written as DNA, the CDR3 is TGTGCCACCCTGTCCGGGCGGGAGTACACTAGCACAGATTCGCAGTATTTT.

This clonotype has only one observation. The CDR3 sequence: CASSPSGRLHEQYF. The CDR3 DNA follows: TGTGCCAGTAGTCCTAGCGGGAGACTGCACGAGCAGTACTTC. V usage is TRBV19 and J usage is TRBJ2-7; the match to TRBD2 covers 10 bases. J gave up 5 bases and V 5 bases, and 6 bases lay outside the gene matches. CDR1 is LNHDA and CDR2 is SQIVND in the germline V gene (reference sequence). The CDR3 consists of 14 residues.

This chain joins TRBV27 and TRBJ2-2, with D tentatively TRBD2 (5 bases). This CDR3 region has 14 residues. Germline values: CDR1 MNHEY, CDR2 SMNVEV (reference sequence). V lost 7 bases and J lost 4, with 13 bases in between. The CDR3 sequence is CASTPRGLTGELFF. CDR3 coding DNA: TGTGCCAGCACTCCAAGAGGGCTCACCGGGGAGCTGTTTTTT.

In its sample, this clonotype was seen a few times. This sequence joins TRBV2 and TRBJ1-2; tentatively, D is TRBD1 (5 bases). CDR1 and CDR2 (germline): SNHLY, FYNNEI. V lost 3 bases to trimming and J lost 6 bases, with 14 bases between them. This CDR3 region has 14 residues. In DNA, the CDR3 is TGTGCCAGCAGTGACTATGGCAGGGCGGATGGCTACACCTTC. Translating gives CASSDYGRADGYTF.

This clonotype was recorded many times. J is TRBJ2-3 and V is TRBV11-2; D gene uncertain. Germline lookup yields CDR1 SGHAT and CDR2 FQNNGV. Trimming removed 5 bases from V and 3 bases from J, with 12 bases in between. This CDR3 contains 14 residues. The CDR3 nucleotides are TGTGCCAGCAGCCCTATGACCGGGACAGATACGCAGTATTTT. Protein sequence: CASSPMTGTDTQYF.

This chain uses TRBV6-5 with TRBJ2-7; D is unclear. The V gene's germline CDR1 is MNHEY and CDR2 SVGAGI. CDR3 length equals 13 residues. V shed 5 bases and J shed 2 bases, with 10 bases lying between them. The CDR3 bases are TGTGCCAGCAGTCCGGGCCATCCCTACGAGCAGTACTTC. Residues: CASSPGHPYEQYF.

The chain carries TRBV4-3 and TRBJ2-5; no definite D call. The CDR3 length is 15 residues. V was clipped by 2 bases and J by 0 bases, with 10 bases between them. Germline V gene lookup returns CDR1 LGHNA and CDR2 YSLEER. CDR3 coding DNA: TGCGCCAGCAGCCAAAGTTCAGGTCACCAAGAGACCCAGTACTTC. Translating gives CASSQSSGHQETQYF.

This clonotype has just a few counts. This chain connects TRBV7-9 to TRBJ2-1; D possibly uses TRBD1 or TRBD2 (5 bases each). The CDR3 has 12 amino acids. V was trimmed by 0 bases and J by 16 bases, leaving 13 bases between them. Germline values: CDR1 SEHNR, CDR2 FQNEAQ (reference sequence). In DNA, the CDR3 is TGTGCCAGCAGCTTAGCTGGGACCCCATCCTTCTTC. This codes for CASSLAGTPSFF.

Comment on this clonotype: Mismatch with germline at one junction end may stem from a read error. The chain links TRBV9 to TRBJ2-3, with 8 bases matching TRBD1. The CDR3 loop spans 16 amino acids. From germline, CDR1 is SGDLS and CDR2 YYNGEE. Here the CDR3 DNA reads TGTGCCAGCACCCTAACTGGGGCAGGGGGCGCAGATACGCGGTATTTT. Protein: CASTLTGAGGADTRYF.

V and J are TRBV29-1 and TRBJ2-1, with 7 bases lining up with TRBD2. The CDR3 spans 14 residues. Germline trimming cut 5 bases from V and 2 bases from J; bases unmatched to any gene: 6. Germline CDR1 is SQVTM and CDR2 is ANQGSEA. CDR3 protein: CSVPAGGAYNEQFF. DNA for the CDR3: TGCAGCGTTCCTGCTGGGGGGGCCTACAATGAGCAGTTCTTC.

The CDR3 loop is CASSPDLVPFSGANVLTF. The CDR3 DNA sequence: TGTGCCAGCAGTCCCGACCTTGTTCCGTTCTCTGGGGCCAACGTCCTGACTTTC. The rearrangement joins TRBV6-2 or TRBV6-3 to TRBJ2-6; D call uncertain. V dropped 5 bases and J dropped 0 bases, with 17 bases sitting between them. This CDR3 contains 18 residues. The V gene's germline CDR1 is MNHEY and CDR2 SVGEGT.

As for this clonotype: An end of the junction differs from the germline gene, which may be a read error. The chain carries TRBV7-2 and TRBJ1-6, with 7 positions matching TRBD1. The germline V gene has CDR1 SGHTA and CDR2 FQGNSA. The length of the CDR3 is 17 residues. The DNA of the CDR3 is TGTGCCAGCAGCCCGTATTCCACAGGGGTCTATAGTTCACCCCTCCACTTT. It translates to CASSPYSTGVYSSPLHF.

This clonotype was found a few times. The chain uses TRBV7-9 and TRBJ2-1; 8 nucleotides match TRBD2. Germline V gives CDR1 SEHNR, CDR2 FQNEAQ (reference sequence). V shed 6 bases and J 1 base; nucleotides not matched to a gene: 5. CDR3 length: 15 amino acids. CDR3 residues: CASRGLARSYNEQFF. The CDR3 DNA is TGTGCCAGCAGAGGACTAGCTCGGTCCTACAATGAGCAGTTCTTC. Full variable domain (missing parts from reference TRBV7-9 and TRBJ2-1): DTGVSQNPRHKITKRGQNVTFRCDPISEHNRLYWYRQTLGQGPEFLTYFQNEAQLEKSRLLSDRFSAERPKGSFSTLEIQRTEQGDSAMYLCASRGLARSYNEQFFGPGTRLTVL.

The chain recombines TRBV10-2 with TRBJ2-3, with D possibly matching TRBD1 (5 bases). The CDR3 runs 15 residues. Trimming stripped 0 bases from V and 0 bases from J, with 7 bases between. Germline V CDR1 and CDR2: WSHSY, SAAADI. The CDR3, as DNA: TGCGCCAGCAGTGAGTCGGCAGGGAGCACAGATACGCAGTATTTT. Protein product: CASSESAGSTDTQYF.